The 6 T cell receptor beta chains below come from one sample, sequenced in a study of control samples from healthy donors and cancer patients. This table comes from immunoSEQ multiplex PCR, and its TCRdb copy is limited to in-frame clones, with some not included. The sample lists more than 10,000 clones; 85% to 95% were seen once. Source material: PBMCs. The source of these receptors is an elderly man with lung cancer.

The rearrangement joins TRBV2 to TRBJ1-2; 9 bases map to TRBD1. The junction had 4 bases not matched to a gene; V was cut back by 4 bases and J by 1 base. The CDR3 runs to 15 residues. Germline CDR1 and CDR2: SNHLY and FYNNEI. In nucleotides, the CDR3 is TGTGCCAGCAGTGCAAACAGGGGGCATAACTATGGCTACACCTTC. Translating gives CASSANRGHNYGYTF.

V is TRBV7-8 and J is TRBJ1-4; D unclear. Per the germline V gene, CDR1 is SGHVS and CDR2 is FQNEAQ. The CDR3 is 14 residues long. Trimming pared 10 bases from V and 5 bases from J, leaving 17 bases between. Here the CDR3 DNA reads TGTGCCACCTCCCCCGTTACCGTAAATGAAAAACTGTTTTTT. Its protein product is CATSPVTVNEKLFF.

The chain uses TRBV15 and TRBJ2-5, with TRBD2 identical over 9 bases. From germline, CDR1 is LNHNV and CDR2 YYDKDF (reference sequence). V shed 1 base, J shed 5 bases, and the junction held 5 bases outside the gene matches. This CDR3 region has 15 residues. The CDR3 sequence: CATSRGAGGPETQYF. The CDR3 region has the DNA TGTGCCACCAGCAGAGGCGCGGGGGGGCCGGAGACCCAGTACTTC.

This clone was observed once. V usage is TRBV6-2 or TRBV6-3 and J usage is TRBJ2-3, with D perhaps matching TRBD1 (5 bases). Trimming removed 6 bases at V and 0 bases at J, with 13 bases between. This CDR3 spans 15 amino acids. Per the germline V gene, CDR1 is MNHEY and CDR2 is SVGEGT. The CDR3 sequence is CASSRRQLSTDTQYF. In DNA, the CDR3 is TGTGCCAGCAGCCGCCGACAGCTAAGCACAGATACGCAGTATTTT.

J is TRBJ2-1 and V is TRBV7-2, with D unresolved. Germline V gives CDR1 SGHTA, CDR2 FQGNSA. V was trimmed by 1 base and J by 0 bases, leaving 7 bases between them. This CDR3 is built from 15 residues. In DNA, the CDR3 is TGTGCCAGCAGCTTAGGGCAGCTCTCCTACAATGAGCAGTTCTTC. This encodes CASSLGQLSYNEQFF. The whole variable domain, remainder taken from reference TRBV7-2 and TRBJ2-1, is GAGVSQSPSNKVTEKGKDVELRCDPISGHTALYWYRQSLGQGLEFLIYFQGNSAPDKSGLPSDRFSAERTGGSVSTLTIQRTQQEDSAVYLCASSLGQLSYNEQFFGPGTRLTVL.

The CDR3 region has the DNA TGTGCCAGCAGCTCCAGGGGGTTCGACGAGCAGTACTTC. As protein: CASSSRGFDEQYF. The chain combines TRBV7-9 with TRBJ2-7; TRBD1 matches at 7 bases. The J segment lost 5 bases and the V segment lost 4 bases, leaving 5 bases of the junction unmatched. The length of the CDR3 is 13 residues. Germline CDR1 SEHNR, CDR2 FQNEAQ (reference sequence).